This TCR beta chain was identified in a study of CD8 T cells in Susac syndrome. Healthy donors served as age- and sex-matched controls. With random hexamers, roughly 0.5 to 1 ug RNA was reverse transcribed. Amplification of TCR beta CDR3 across 54 Vbeta and 13 Jbeta was performed with immunoSEQ multiplex PCR. TCRdb processed the immunoSEQ multiplex PCR reads anew with MiXCR; each CDR3 protein has one entry. In the table there are roughly 200,000 distinct CDR3 sequences, 85% to 95% of which are singletons. The V end was cut by 3 bases, the J end by 6 bases, with 5 bases between. CDR3 length equals 11 residues. Germline loops: CDR1 MDHEN, CDR2 SYDVKM.

The TCR comes from a human donor in good health. The J gene is TRBJ1-2, the V gene TRBV28, with D unclear. The specimen sequenced was CD4+ T cells from PBMCs. In DNA, the CDR3 is TGTGCCAGCAGTTTCCCCGATGGCTACACCTTC. It is translated as CASSFPDGYTF.